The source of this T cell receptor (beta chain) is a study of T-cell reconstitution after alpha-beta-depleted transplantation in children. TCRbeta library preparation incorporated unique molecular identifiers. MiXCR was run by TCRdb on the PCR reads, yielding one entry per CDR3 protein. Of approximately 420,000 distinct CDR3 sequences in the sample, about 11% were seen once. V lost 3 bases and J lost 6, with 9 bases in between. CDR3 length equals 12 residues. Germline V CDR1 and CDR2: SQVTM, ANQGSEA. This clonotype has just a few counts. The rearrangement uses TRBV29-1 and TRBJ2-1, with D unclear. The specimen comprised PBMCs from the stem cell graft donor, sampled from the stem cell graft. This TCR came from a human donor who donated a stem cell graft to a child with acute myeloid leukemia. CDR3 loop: CSVDQFANEQFF. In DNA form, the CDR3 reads TGCAGCGTTGACCAGTTCGCCAATGAGCAGTTCTTC.